This is a list of T cell receptor beta chains from one sample in a study of T cell changes during pregnancy in multiple sclerosis. Libraries were prepared by immunoSEQ multiplex PCR; TCRdb keeps only in-frame clonotypes and omits some of them. Among around 57,000 clones listed, 75% to 90% were seen once. The source was peripheral blood, collected in the first trimester of pregnancy. The receptors originated from a female donor in good health, enrolled as a control in a pregnancy study. CDR3s include the opening cysteine and the closing phenylalanine or tryptophan. A D gene is named only where the DNA matches it firmly. A clone size is listed for some rows: how often the clone was seen (once, few, many), or a class if it is expanded.

D	V	size	J	CDR3	DNA
NA	TRBV5-1	NA	TRBJ1-1	CASSLVSEGTEAFF	TGCGCCAGCAGCTTGGTTTCGGAGGGCACTGAAGCTTTCTTT
NA	TRBV27	NA	TRBJ1-2	CASSPGVRSYGYTF	TGTGCCAGCAGTCCAGGGGTCAGAAGCTATGGCTACACCTTC
NA	TRBV9	NA	TRBJ1-2	CASSGTTPDRKLSYGYTF	TGTGCCAGCAGCGGAACCACCCCGGACAGAAAATTATCCTATGGCTACACCTTC
NA	TRBV7-2	NA	TRBJ2-2	CASNTLGAWGELFF	TGTGCCAGCAACACCCTGGGGGCCTGGGGGGAGCTGTTTTTT
NA	TRBV12-5	NA	TRBJ1-5	CASCSVPGLKLSNQPQHF	TGTGCTAGCTGCAGTGTACCAGGGCTGAAATTAAGCAATCAGCCCCAGCATTTT
TRBD1	TRBV19	once	TRBJ1-1	CASSGQGAPMTEAFF	TGTGCCAGTAGTGGACAGGGTGCCCCTATGACTGAAGCTTTCTTT
TRBD2	TRBV7-2	once	TRBJ2-3	CASSPRSSGASTDTQYF	TGTGCCAGCAGCCCCAGGAGTAGCGGGGCCTCCACAGATACGCAGTATTTT
NA	TRBV19	NA	TRBJ1-2	CASSIQEGGYTF	TGTGCCAGTAGTATCCAGGAGGGCGGCTACACCTTC
NA	TRBV6-1	NA	TRBJ2-1	CASSPSGVAYNEQFF	TGTGCCAGCAGTCCCTCCGGGGTCGCCTACAATGAGCAGTTCTTC
TRBD2	TRBV7-9	NA	TRBJ2-7	CASSLERGGSYEQYF	TGTGCCAGCAGCCTAGAACGCGGGGGGTCCTACGAGCAGTACTTC
NA	TRBV29-1	NA	TRBJ1-1	CSVAGAEAFF	TGCAGCGTGGCAGGGGCTGAAGCTTTCTTT
NA	TRBV19	NA	TRBJ1-5	CASSIGGGGYGNQPQHF	TGTGCCAGTAGTATAGGAGGGGGGGGCTACGGCAATCAGCCCCAGCATTTT
NA	TRBV7-9	NA	TRBJ2-2	CASSSGRGTNTGELFF	TGTGCCAGCAGCTCCGGACGGGGAACGAACACCGGGGAGCTGTTTTTT
NA	TRBV9	NA	TRBJ1-5	CASSVEAGNQPQHF	TGTGCCAGCAGCGTAGAGGCGGGGAATCAGCCCCAGCATTTT
TRBD2	TRBV7-8	NA	TRBJ2-5	CASSLGSLAGVRQETQYF	TGTGCCAGCAGCTTAGGCTCACTAGCGGGGGTTCGGCAAGAGACCCAGTACTTC
TRBD1	TRBV7-6	once	TRBJ1-1	CASSMGQGDEAFF	TGTGCCAGCAGCATGGGACAGGGGGATGAAGCTTTCTTT
NA	TRBV6-1	NA	TRBJ2-1	CASRTTSYNEQFF	TGTGCCAGCAGAACCACTAGCTACAATGAGCAGTTCTTC
TRBD1	TRBV7-2	NA	TRBJ2-7	CASSHGQGSYEQYF	TGTGCCAGCAGCCACGGACAGGGCTCCTACGAGCAGTACTTC
NA	TRBV4-2	NA	TRBJ1-1	CASSQGVGGLSTEAFF	TGTGCCAGCAGCCAAGGGGTGGGGGGACTGAGCACTGAAGCTTTCTTT
NA	TRBV20-1	NA	TRBJ1-2	CGAPGGYGYTF	TGTGGGGCGCCTGGAGGGTATGGCTACACCTTC
TRBD2	TRBV10-3	NA	TRBJ2-3	CAISEISVSGGAADTQYF	TGTGCCATCAGTGAGATATCAGTGAGCGGGGGGGCCGCAGATACGCAGTATTTT
NA	TRBV6-4	NA	TRBJ1-6	CASSDQTGWPLHF	TGTGCCAGCAGTGACCAGACCGGGTGGCCCCTCCACTTT
TRBD1	TRBV2	few	TRBJ2-7	CASSRDSAYEQYF	TGTGCCAGCAGCCGGGACAGCGCCTACGAGCAGTACTTC
TRBD1	TRBV27	NA	TRBJ2-7	CASSFRQGNEQYF	TGTGCCAGCAGTTTTCGACAGGGAAACGAGCAGTACTTC
TRBD2	TRBV4-2	NA	TRBJ2-3	CASSQASGGRDTQYF	TGTGCCAGCAGCCAAGCAAGCGGGGGCCGGGATACGCAGTATTTT
NA	TRBV18	NA	TRBJ1-4	CASSPTPPEPYEKLFF	TGTGCCAGCTCACCAACTCCCCCCGAGCCCTACGAAAAACTGTTTTTT
TRBD1	TRBV29-1	NA	TRBJ1-2	CSGQQGAEGYTF	TGCAGCGGCCAACAGGGGGCTGAGGGCTACACCTTC
NA	TRBV30	once	TRBJ1-2	CAWSVRRQANYGYTF	TGTGCCTGGAGTGTAAGACGACAGGCTAACTATGGCTACACCTTC
TRBD1	TRBV2	NA	TRBJ1-5	CASSEGTEPSNQPQHF	TGTGCCAGCAGTGAGGGGACAGAACCTAGCAATCAGCCCCAGCATTTT
NA	TRBV6-1	NA	TRBJ2-5	CASSGTRTETQYF	TGTGCCAGCAGTGGCACTAGGACAGAGACCCAGTACTTC
TRBD2	TRBV4-3	once	TRBJ2-1	CASSQRAGGDYNEQFF	TGCGCCAGCAGCCAGCGAGCGGGGGGCGACTACAATGAGCAGTTCTTC
NA	TRBV6-4	NA	TRBJ2-2	CASSELYGGGGELFF	TGTGCCAGCAGTGAACTCTATGGAGGCGGGGGGGAGCTGTTTTTT
NA	TRBV4-3	NA	TRBJ1-1	CASSQGPFLDTEAFF	TGCGCCAGCAGCCAAGGGCCCTTTCTGGACACTGAAGCTTTCTTT
NA	TRBV18	NA	TRBJ2-3	CASSPPVGEGTDTQYF	TGTGCCAGCTCACCGCCCGTCGGTGAAGGCACAGATACGCAGTATTTT
NA	TRBV13	NA	TRBJ1-1	CASSLSGTEAFF	TGTGCCAGCAGCTTATCGGGGACTGAAGCTTTCTTT
TRBD2	TRBV9	NA	TRBJ2-2	CASGAGENTGELFF	TGTGCCAGCGGAGCGGGGGAGAACACCGGGGAGCTGTTTTTT
NA	TRBV4-3	NA	TRBJ1-2	CASSQEISRTGYGYTF	TGCGCCAGCAGCCAAGAGATATCTAGAACAGGGTATGGCTACACCTTC
TRBD1	TRBV9	NA	TRBJ2-7	CASSAGQGSSYEQYF	TGTGCCAGCAGCGCAGGACAGGGAAGCTCCTACGAGCAGTACTTC
TRBD2	TRBV4-3	NA	TRBJ2-1	CASSQGGSGGDNEQFF	TGCGCCAGCAGCCAAGGCGGTAGCGGGGGAGATAATGAGCAGTTCTTC
NA	TRBV6-5	few	TRBJ1-6	CASSYRNSPLHF	TGTGCCAGCAGTTACCGGAATTCACCCCTCCACTTT
TRBD1	TRBV6-6	NA	TRBJ1-4	CASSHRGRDEKLFF	TGTGCCAGCAGCCACAGGGGGCGGGATGAAAAACTGTTTTTT
NA	TRBV19	NA	TRBJ2-7	CASKEGGGSYEQYF	TGTGCCAGTAAGGAGGGAGGAGGATCCTACGAGCAGTACTTC
NA	TRBV29-1	NA	TRBJ2-1	CSVSRGNEQFF	TGCAGCGTGTCGCGGGGCAATGAGCAGTTCTTC
NA	TRBV10-3	NA	TRBJ1-6	CAIWSGSQGGNSPLHF	TGTGCCATCTGGTCGGGATCGCAAGGTGGCAATTCACCCCTCCACTTT
TRBD1	TRBV4-1	once	TRBJ2-7	CASSQDSIAPGQGLYEQYF	TGCGCCAGCAGCCAAGATTCTATTGCACCGGGACAGGGGCTGTACGAGCAGTACTTC
TRBD1	TRBV30	NA	TRBJ1-2	CAWVRMGQGNGYTF	TGTGCCTGGGTTCGAATGGGACAGGGTAACGGCTACACCTTC
TRBD1	TRBV5-6	NA	TRBJ1-4	CASSLGEQGEAEKLFF	TGTGCCAGCAGCTTGGGGGAACAGGGGGAAGCTGAAAAACTGTTTTTT
NA	TRBV12-5	NA	TRBJ1-6	CASGFMWGWYNSPLHF	TGTGCTAGTGGTTTCATGTGGGGCTGGTATAATTCACCCCTCCACTTT
NA	TRBV9	few	TRBJ1-2	CASSPRAGYGYTF	TGTGCCAGCAGCCCCCGAGCCGGCTATGGCTACACCTTC
NA	TRBV15	NA	TRBJ2-5	CATSRDSQETQYF	TGTGCCACCAGCAGAGATAGTCAAGAGACCCAGTACTTC
TRBD2	TRBV9	NA	TRBJ2-1	CASSTPPSGGADEQFF	TGTGCCAGCAGCACCCCCCCTAGCGGGGGGGCCGATGAGCAGTTCTTC
NA	TRBV7-9	NA	TRBJ1-5	CASSLAQDSYSNQPQHF	TGTGCCAGCAGCTTAGCGCAGGACAGCTATAGCAATCAGCCCCAGCATTTT
NA	TRBV9	NA	TRBJ2-7	CASSVGSAYEQYF	TGTGCCAGCAGCGTAGGGTCGGCCTACGAGCAGTACTTC
NA	TRBV4-2	NA	TRBJ2-3	CASSQTTGSAGRTDTQYF	TGTGCCAGCAGCCAAACTACGGGATCGGCGGGGAGAACAGATACGCAGTATTTT
NA	TRBV6-5	NA	TRBJ2-2	CACSRGKNGELFF	TGTGCCTGTTCGCGGGGAAAGAACGGGGAGCTGTTTTTT
NA	TRBV9	NA	TRBJ1-2	CASSPEAANYGYTF	TGTGCCAGCAGCCCTGAGGCCGCAAACTATGGCTACACCTTC
NA	TRBV5-6	NA	TRBJ1-3	CASSSVYGRSGNTIYF	TGTGCCAGCAGCTCCGTTTACGGTCGTTCAGGAAACACCATATATTTT
TRBD1	TRBV7-8	NA	TRBJ1-5	CASSLARGVGNQPQHF	TGTGCCAGCAGCTTAGCCAGGGGGGTAGGCAATCAGCCCCAGCATTTT
TRBD2	TRBV7-2	NA	TRBJ2-1	CASSLRRDSGGAGLEQFF	TGTGCCAGCAGCTTACGGCGGGATAGCGGGGGGGCTGGGCTTGAGCAGTTCTTC